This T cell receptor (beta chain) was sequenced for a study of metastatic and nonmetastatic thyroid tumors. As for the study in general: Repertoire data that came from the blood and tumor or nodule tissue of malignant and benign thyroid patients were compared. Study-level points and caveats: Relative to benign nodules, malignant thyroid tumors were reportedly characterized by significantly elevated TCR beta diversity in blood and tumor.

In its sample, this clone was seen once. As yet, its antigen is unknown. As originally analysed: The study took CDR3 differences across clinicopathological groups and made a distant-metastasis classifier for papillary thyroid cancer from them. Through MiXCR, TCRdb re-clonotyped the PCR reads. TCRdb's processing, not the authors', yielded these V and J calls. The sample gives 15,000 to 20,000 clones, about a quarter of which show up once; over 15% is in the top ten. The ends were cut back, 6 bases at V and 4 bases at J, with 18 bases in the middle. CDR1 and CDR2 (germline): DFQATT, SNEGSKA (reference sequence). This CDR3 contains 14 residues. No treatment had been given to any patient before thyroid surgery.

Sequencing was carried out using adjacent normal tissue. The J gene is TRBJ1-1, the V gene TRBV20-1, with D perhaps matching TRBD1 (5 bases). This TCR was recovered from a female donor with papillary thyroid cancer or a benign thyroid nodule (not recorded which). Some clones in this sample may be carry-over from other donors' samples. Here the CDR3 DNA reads TGCAGTGCCACCGGGGCAGATCCAAGCACTGAAGCTTTCTTT. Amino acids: CSATGADPSTEAFF.